Detailed here is one TCR beta chain. The sample originates from a study of long-term antiretroviral therapy in people with HIV. The CDR3 has 15 amino acids. Trimming left V 0 bases short and J 3 bases short, with 9 bases between. The germline V gene encodes CDR1 SGHAT and CDR2 FQNNGV. Assay version v3.0 of immunoSEQ was used, and it was run at survey level. Profiled with immunoSEQ multiplex PCR; TCRdb holds only in-frame clones, not every one. The data contain about 17,000 clones, approximately 80% of them seen just once; the ten biggest clones take up approximately 4.2%. The clonotype was recovered from a man between 18 and 35 years old with HIV. The sample here was unsorted PBMCs, taken 0.1 years before starting antiretroviral therapy. V and J are TRBV11-2 and TRBJ2-1; a possible D gene is TRBD2 (6 bases). The DNA of the CDR3 is TGTGCCAGCAGCTTAGATCCTAGCGTCTACAATGAGCAGTTCTTC. It yields the protein CASSLDPSVYNEQFF.